The 27 T cell receptor beta chains presented below share a single source sample, sequenced in a study of regulatory T cells in long-lasting Graves disease. Library construction for TCR beta used iRepertoire HTBI primers and Arm-PCR of CDR3 regions. TCRdb re-called the multiplex PCR reads with MiXCR, one entry per CDR3 protein. This table has 380,000 or so distinct CDR3 sequences, 16% appearing once. Time point indicated: newly diagnosed GD, antithyroid drugs for less than 3 months. Making the TCR library involved RNA that had been extracted from PBMCs. This sample was also put to use in a study of T cells in Graves' hyperthyroidism and ophthalmopathy.

The starting material was peripheral blood mononuclear cells (PBMCs), obtained at new diagnosis, from a patient treated with antithyroid drugs. These TCRs come from a young woman with Graves disease.

The V call is TRBV3-1, the J call TRBJ2-1; a weak D match, TRBD2 (6 bases). V was pared by 0 bases and J by 9 bases, with 12 bases between. This CDR3 has 14 amino acids. The germline V gene encodes CDR1 LGHDT and CDR2 YNNKEL (reference sequence). The CDR3 reads CASSQDWRAGEQFF. The CDR3 region has the DNA TGTGCCAGCAGCCAAGACTGGAGGGCCGGTGAGCAGTTCTTC.

Of note for this clonotype: A read error may be the cause here, since a much bigger clone is one base away. This chain links TRBV9 with TRBJ2-7; D tentatively reads TRBD1 or TRBD2 (5 bases each). V gave up 3 bases and J gave up 2 bases, with 18 bases separating them. Germline CDR1 and CDR2: SGDLS and YYNGEE. This CDR3 is 16 amino acids long. The CDR3, as DNA: TGTGCCAGCAGCGACCGTGAGGGGACGTTAGCCTACGAGCAGTACTTC. As protein: CASSDREGTLAYEQYF.

This clonotype was observed at least ten times. The V and J genes are TRBV2 and TRBJ1-2, with a tentative D call TRBD1 (5 bases). The CDR3 is 15 amino acids. Germline V CDR1 and CDR2: SNHLY, FYNNEI. Between the trimmed V and J ends, which lost 2 bases and 8 bases, there was a span of 18 bases. In nucleotides, the CDR3 is TGTGCCAGCAGTGAAAGGGGCAAGCTATGGGGAGGCTACACCTTC. Its protein is CASSERGKLWGGYTF.

This clonotype was found a few times. V and J are TRBV20-1 and TRBJ2-7; 12 bases agree with TRBD2. Per the germline V gene, CDR1 is DFQATT and CDR2 is SNEGSKA (reference sequence). Trimming removed 3 bases from V and 5 bases from J; junction bases left unmatched: 5. The CDR3 is made up of 14 amino acids. The CDR3 protein is CSARRLAGVHEQYF. The CDR3, as DNA: TGCAGTGCTAGGAGACTAGCGGGAGTCCACGAGCAGTACTTC.

The chain carries TRBV2 and TRBJ2-5; 13 bases match TRBD2. Looked up from germline, CDR1 is SNHLY and CDR2 is FYNNEI. V dropped 5 bases and J dropped 5; count of bases not matched to a gene: 8. The CDR3 is 16 residues long. CDR3 region: CASSLLAGGLRETQYF. CDR3 bases: TGTGCCAGCAGTTTACTAGCGGGGGGGCTAAGGGAGACCCAGTACTTC.

Only a few counts were recorded for this clonotype. The chain carries TRBV20-1 and TRBJ1-2; TRBD1 is a possible D gene (6 bases). Germline assignment: CDR1 DFQATT and CDR2 SNEGSKA (reference sequence). The CDR3 has 15 amino acids. Trimming cost V 6 bases and J 5 bases, with 22 bases left between them. CDR3 in amino acids: CSARTGGPLTYGYTF. The DNA of the CDR3 is TGCAGTGCCCGGACGGGGGGCCCACTCACTTATGGCTACACCTTC.

This clonotype was detected a few times. The chain is built from TRBV11-2 and TRBJ2-5; D not resolved. Germline CDR1 reads SGHAT; CDR2 reads FQNNGV. The CDR3 length is 13 residues. The ends were cut back, 5 bases at V and 2 bases at J, with 9 bases in the middle. The CDR3 DNA sequence: TGTGCCAGCAGCATCCATCCTCAAGAGACCCAGTACTTC. Protein: CASSIHPQETQYF.

This clonotype has ten or more counts. The gene calls are TRBV11-1 and TRBJ1-1, with D unresolved. V lost 2 bases and J 8 bases, leaving 15 bases between the germline ends. CDR1 SGHAT and CDR2 FQDESV come from the germline V gene (reference sequence). This CDR3 contains 14 residues. The chain's CDR3 is CASSLSVGNGEAFF. The CDR3 nucleotides read TGTGCCAGCAGCTTATCGGTGGGCAACGGGGAAGCTTTCTTT.

The chain recombines TRBV9 with TRBJ2-3; tentatively, D is TRBD1 or TRBD2 (6 bases each). The germline CDR1 and CDR2 sequences are SGDLS and YYNGEE. Trimming took 2 bases from V and 3 from J, leaving 13 bases between them. The CDR3 is 15 residues long. The CDR3 spells CASSVGGHKTDTQYF. The CDR3 DNA follows: TGTGCCAGCAGCGTGGGGGGACACAAGACAGATACGCAGTATTTT.

This clonotype was recorded at least ten times. This sequence joins TRBV7-3 and TRBJ2-1, with TRBD2 identical over 12 bases. Germline CDR1 SGHTA, CDR2 FQGTGA. The CDR3 length is 15 residues. J was trimmed by 7 bases and V by 2 bases; bases with no gene match: 3. CDR3 region: CASSLLAGGRNEQFF. The DNA for the CDR3 is TGTGCCAGCAGCTTACTAGCGGGGGGGCGGAATGAGCAGTTCTTC. The entire variable domain, with the rest obtained from reference TRBV7-3 and TRBJ2-1, is as follows: GAGVSQTPSNKVTEKGKYVELRCDPISGHTALYWYRQSLGQGPEFLIYFQGTGAADDSGLPNDRFFAVRPEGSVSTLKIQRTERGDSAVYLCASSLLAGGRNEQFFGPGTRLTVL.

The V call is TRBV7-3, the J call TRBJ2-1; TRBD2 is a possible D gene (5 bases). The V gene lost 0 bases and the J gene lost 8 bases, with 17 bases spanning the gap. The V gene's germline CDR1 is SGHTA and CDR2 FQGTGA. The CDR3 has 16 amino acids. CDR3 nucleotide sequence: TGTGCCAGCAGCTTAACTTCGGGGAGCCGCTCCGATGAGCAGTTCTTC. This codes for CASSLTSGSRSDEQFF. Full variable domain (rest looked up from reference TRBV7-3 and TRBJ2-1): GAGVSQTPSNKVTEKGKYVELRCDPISGHTALYWYRQSLGQGPEFLIYFQGTGAADDSGLPNDRFFAVRPEGSVSTLKIQRTERGDSAVYLCASSLTSGSRSDEQFFGPGTRLTVL.

This clonotype occurred many times. The V and J genes are TRBV11-2 and TRBJ2-7; 11 bases line up with TRBD2. Per the germline V gene, CDR1 is SGHAT and CDR2 is FQNNGV. The V gene end was trimmed by 5 bases and the J gene end by 3 bases; junction bases not matched to a gene: 3. CDR3 length equals 14 residues. The CDR3 loop is CASSPSGRRYEQYF. CDR3 nucleotide sequence: TGTGCCAGCAGCCCTAGCGGGAGGCGCTACGAGCAGTACTTC.

The sample holds many counts of this clonotype. V usage is TRBV12-3 or TRBV12-4 and J usage is TRBJ2-1; D may be TRBD2 (6 bases). V was clipped by 8 bases and J by 8 bases, with 22 bases between them. The CDR3 totals 15 residues. The CDR3 loop reads CASRSGDWKRDEQFF. The CDR3 nucleotides are TGTGCCAGCCGGTCTGGGGACTGGAAAAGGGATGAGCAGTTCTTC.

This clonotype was observed many times. The V and J genes are TRBV20-1 and TRBJ1-2; 7 nucleotides line up with TRBD1. The CDR3 has 13 residues. Germline-derived CDR1 and CDR2 are DFQATT and SNEGSKA (reference sequence). Losses at the gene ends were 1 base for V and 4 bases for J; bases not matched to a gene: 3. The chain's CDR3 is CSARVRGSYGYTF. In DNA form, the CDR3 reads TGCAGTGCTAGAGTCAGGGGGTCCTATGGCTACACCTTC.

The sample holds many counts of this clonotype. The chain uses TRBV28 and TRBJ2-4; D not resolved. Germline V lookup: CDR1 MDHEN, CDR2 SYDVKM. V lost 8 bases, J lost 6 bases, and 17 bases lay in between. The CDR3 sequence is 14 residues long. The CDR3 reads CASGAGLMGNIQYF. CDR3 bases: TGTGCCAGCGGCGCCGGCTTAATGGGAAACATTCAGTACTTC.

This clonotype was counted at least ten times. The chain employs TRBV12-3 or TRBV12-4 and TRBJ2-2; the match to TRBD1 covers 10 bases. V shed 5 bases, J shed 6 bases, and the junction held 9 bases outside the gene matches. The CDR3 contains 16 residues. The CDR3 reads CASSPSTGGAAGELFF. The CDR3, as DNA: TGTGCCAGCAGTCCCTCGACAGGGGGCGCGGCCGGGGAGCTGTTTTTT.

The chain joins TRBV18 to TRBJ1-5; D possibly corresponds to TRBD1 (6 bases). This CDR3 is built from 14 residues. In germline, CDR1 is KGHSH, CDR2 LQKENI. For the CDR3, the DNA is TGTGCAGGCGGGGGCGCGGACAGCAATCAGCCCCAGCATTTT. It yields the protein CAGGGADSNQPQHF.

Comments on this clonotype: Likely a read error: the CDR3 ends without its conserved phenylalanine or tryptophan. The chain has TRBV5-1 and TRBJ2-5; TRBD2 matches 14 bases. The germline CDR1 and CDR2 sequences are SGHRS and YFSETQ. The CDR3 contains 16 residues. The chain's CDR3 is CASSPGTSGRQETQYS. Written as DNA, the CDR3 is TGTGCCAGCAGCCCCGGGACTAGCGGGAGACAAGAGACCCAGTACTCC.

This chain links TRBV27 with TRBJ2-7; 8 positions match TRBD2. CDR1 and CDR2 from the germline V gene are MNHEY and SMNVEV (reference sequence). V lost 8 bases, J lost 8 bases, and 11 bases stayed unmatched. CDR3 size: 13 residues. In DNA, the CDR3 is TGTGCCAGCGGTCTAGCGGGCGGAGGGAAGCAGTACTTC. This codes for CASGLAGGGKQYF.

This clonotype was recorded a few times. The chain joins TRBV6-1 to TRBJ2-5, with TRBD2 matching over 12 bases. CDR3 length equals 15 residues. In germline, CDR1 is MNHNS, CDR2 SASEGT. The V segment lost 5 bases and the J segment 1 base; nucleotides outside the gene matches: 2. DNA of the CDR3: TGTGCCAGCAGTATGACTAGCGGGGGCCAAGAGACCCAGTACTTC. It codes for CASSMTSGGQETQYF.

This clonotype came up a few times. V gene TRBV6-4 combines with J gene TRBJ2-5; no firm D call. V was pared by 2 bases and J by 2 bases, with 9 bases between. Per germline, CDR1 MRHNA and CDR2 SNTAGT. The CDR3 is 14 residues long. Here the CDR3 reads CASSDVAFQETQYF. In nucleotides, the CDR3 is TGTGCCAGCAGTGACGTGGCGTTTCAAGAGACCCAGTACTTC.

The rearrangement uses TRBV5-1 and TRBJ2-5; D unclear. The V end was cut by 4 bases, the J end by 2 bases, with 12 bases between. CDR1 and CDR2 (germline): SGHRS, YFSETQ. This CDR3 is 14 amino acids long. The CDR3 coding sequence is TGCGCCAGCAGCCCCAATCCCGCACAAGAGACCCAGTACTTC. Translation gives CASSPNPAQETQYF.

This clonotype was observed at least ten times. The V gene is TRBV6-2 or TRBV6-3, the J gene TRBJ2-7; D is possibly TRBD2 (6 bases). Germline V gives CDR1 MNHEY, CDR2 SVGEGT. This CDR3 comprises 16 residues. V was clipped by 6 bases and J by 5 bases, with 23 bases between them. Here the CDR3 DNA reads TGTGCCAGCAGGCGACAGATAGGCAATGGAGGGGACGAGCAGTACTTC. Translating it yields CASRRQIGNGGDEQYF.

The rearrangement uses TRBV10-3 and TRBJ1-3; the D is unclear. V lost 0 bases, J lost 4 bases, and 10 bases lay in between. Looked up from germline, CDR1 is ENHRY and CDR2 is SYGVKD. The CDR3 is 15 residues long. CDR3 nucleotide sequence: TGTGCCATCAGTGAGTCAGAGGCCCCGGGAAACACCATATATTTT. Translated: CAISESEAPGNTIYF.

The CDR3: CASSPTGAAGDEQYF. DNA of the CDR3: TGTGCCAGCAGCCCTACAGGGGCTGCTGGCGACGAGCAGTACTTC. The rearrangement uses TRBV2 and TRBJ2-7; TRBD1 matches at 7 bases. From germline, CDR1 is SNHLY and CDR2 FYNNEI. CDR3 length equals 15 residues. The V and J ends lost 6 bases and 5 bases, in that order; junction bases with no gene match: 13.

The chain couples TRBV20-1 to TRBJ1-1; D might be TRBD1 (5 bases). This CDR3 spans 12 amino acids. Per the germline V gene, CDR1 is DFQATT and CDR2 is SNEGSKA (reference sequence). Trimming removed 4 bases at V and 0 bases at J, with 6 bases between. This CDR3 reads CSATRVNTEAFF. The CDR3 DNA follows: TGCAGTGCTACCAGGGTGAACACTGAAGCTTTCTTT.

This clonotype was counted at least ten times. J is TRBJ2-5 and V is TRBV7-9; D assignment may be TRBD1 or TRBD2 (5 bases each). V was cut by 8 bases and J by 6 bases, with 16 bases left in between. Looked up from germline, CDR1 is SEHNR and CDR2 is FQNEAQ (reference sequence). The CDR3 has 13 amino acids. The CDR3 DNA is TGTGCCAGCGAGGGCCAGGGAAGCAAGACCCAGTACTTC. Amino acids: CASEGQGSKTQYF.